The clone carrying this T cell receptor (beta chain) was detected once. Other nucleotide sequences in the sample specify the same CDR3. TCRdb's table, derived via immunoSEQ multiplex PCR, lists solely in-frame clones and lacks some. The table has a few million clones, around 90% seen once. This entry belongs to a study of shared clonotypes between healthy human individuals. V shed 5 bases and J 4 bases; nucleotides not matched to a gene: 5. CDR1 SGHNT and CDR2 YENEEA come from the germline V gene. The CDR3 runs 15 residues. The sample consisted of naive CD4+ T cells from PBMCs. Subset here: CD45RA+ positively selected. The source is a man younger than 35 in good health. Some clones in this sample may be carry-over from other donors' samples. The chain recombines TRBV11-3 with TRBJ2-1, with 10 bases fitting TRBD1. The CDR3 DNA sequence: TGTGCCAGCAGCCGGGGACAGGGGACGTACAATGAGCAGTTCTTC. Translating gives CASSRGQGTYNEQFF.